These T cell receptor beta chains were read from a single sample in a study of shared clonotypes between healthy human individuals. Libraries were prepared by immunoSEQ multiplex PCR; TCRdb keeps only in-frame clonotypes and omits some of them. This sample has over a million clones, with under 80% found just once. The sample was memory CD4+ T cells sorted from blood. The receptors derive from a man aged 18 to 30 in good health. The CDR3 runs from the conserved cysteine through the conserved F or W. D genes are given only for firm matches. Clone sizes are given selectively: once, few, many, or a class where the clone is expanded.

clone_size,v_call,d_call,j_call,cdr3_nt,cdr3_aa
.,TRBV5-1,.,TRBJ1-1,TGCGCCAGCAGCCTCAGGACGGGGGCGAACACTGAAGCTTTCTTT,CASSLRTGANTEAFF
.,TRBV4-3,.,TRBJ2-2,TGCGCCAGCAGCCAAAGGGGGAGAGGGACGAACACCGGGGAGCTGTTTTTT,CASSQRGRGTNTGELFF
.,TRBV10-3,.,TRBJ1-5,TGTGCCATCAGTGAGGTACAGGGACAGCCCCAGCATTTT,CAISEVQGQPQHF
.,TRBV10-3,TRBD2,TRBJ2-3,TGTGCCTTCGGGGGGGGGCGTACAGATACGCAGTATTTT,CAFGGGRTDTQYF
.,TRBV9,TRBD1,TRBJ1-5,TGTGCCAGCAGCGCACAGGGGGTCCGTCAGCCCCAGCATTTT,CASSAQGVRQPQHF
.,TRBV20-1,.,TRBJ2-3,TGCAGTGCCCGGACAGATACGCAGTATTTT,CSARTDTQYF
.,TRBV7-2,.,TRBJ2-2,TGTGCCAGCAGCCCCAATCGGCAGGGGAGGGTCACCGGGGAGCTGTTTTTT,CASSPNRQGRVTGELFF
once,TRBV9,.,TRBJ1-2,TGTGCCAGCAGCGTAGTGCCAGACGCCGGGGTTGGCTACACCTTC,CASSVVPDAGVGYTF
.,TRBV19,.,TRBJ1-1,TGTGCCAGTAGTATCCCTGGCCGGTGGACTGAAGCTTTCTTT,CASSIPGRWTEAFF
.,TRBV11-3,.,TRBJ2-7,TGTTCTTCTCGGCTGAACTACGAGCAGTACTTC,CSSRLNYEQYF
.,TRBV28,.,TRBJ2-3,TGTGCCAGCACCCTTCGTCCGCGGGCCCCCGATACGCAGTATTTT,CASTLRPRAPDTQYF
.,TRBV4-1,TRBD1,TRBJ1-2,TGCGCCAGCAGCCTAGGGACAGGAAACTATGGCTACACCTTC,CASSLGTGNYGYTF
.,TRBV5-6,.,TRBJ2-3,TGTGCCAGCAGCTTGACCCTCACAGATACGCAGTATTTT,CASSLTLTDTQYF
.,TRBV27,.,TRBJ2-1,TGTGCCAGCAGTTTAGGGCAGGGAGTCTACAATGAGCAGTTCTTC,CASSLGQGVYNEQFF
once,TRBV5-1,.,TRBJ1-1,TGCGCCAGCAGCCTAGGGCGGGGCCCGAACACTGAAGCTTTCTTT,CASSLGRGPNTEAFF
.,TRBV4-3,.,TRBJ2-5,TGCGCCAGCAGCCAAGATGTGCGGCAGATAAAGTACTTC,CASSQDVRQIKYF
.,TRBV18,TRBD1,TRBJ1-4,TGTGCCAGCTCACCACAAGGGACAGGTCCGGAAAAACTGTTTTTT,CASSPQGTGPEKLFF
.,TRBV5-4,.,TRBJ1-2,TGTGCCAGCAGCTCCCGCGGGGGGATCGGCTACACCTTC,CASSSRGGIGYTF
.,TRBV5-1,.,TRBJ1-2,TGCGCCAGCAGGGCGGGGCGCCCAGGTGGCTACACCTTC,CASRAGRPGGYTF
.,TRBV7-2,.,TRBJ1-5,TGTGCCAGCAGCCCCGAAGCGTATAGCAATCAGCCCCAGCATTTT,CASSPEAYSNQPQHF
.,TRBV11-2,TRBD1,TRBJ1-4,TGTGCCAGCAGCTTCGGGACAGGGAATGAAAAACTGTTTTTT,CASSFGTGNEKLFF
.,TRBV5-1,.,TRBJ1-4,TGCGCCAGCAGCTTGGGGTATACTAATGAAAAACTGTTTTTT,CASSLGYTNEKLFF
.,TRBV30,.,TRBJ1-5,TGTGCCTGGAGTGCGGGGATTAGCAATCAGCCCCAGCATTTT,CAWSAGISNQPQHF
.,TRBV6-1,.,TRBJ1-1,TGTGCCAGCAGTGAAAAATCGCCAGGAGGGAACACTGAAGCTTTCTTT,CASSEKSPGGNTEAFF
.,TRBV9,.,TRBJ2-7,TGTGCCAGCAGCCTGAACACGTCCCGCGAGCAGTACTTC,CASSLNTSREQYF
.,TRBV30,.,TRBJ1-1,TGTGCCTGGAGTCCCAAGTGGTGGGTGAGGGAGGGGGGCACTGAAGCTTTCTTT,CAWSPKWWVREGGTEAFF
once,TRBV28,.,TRBJ1-2,TGTGCCAGCAGTTCCTCGGGCGCCGTAACCCTGCACTATGGCTACACCTTC,CASSSSGAVTLHYGYTF
.,TRBV6-5,TRBD1,TRBJ2-5,TGTGCCAGCAGGGCGGGACAGGGCAGGGAAGAGACCCAGTACTTC,CASRAGQGREETQYF
.,TRBV6-1,.,TRBJ1-2,TGTGCCAGCAAACGGGCTGCGGATGGCTACACCTTC,CASKRAADGYTF
.,TRBV19,TRBD1,TRBJ2-2,TGTGCCAGTCGTAAAGGGGGCTCTAGGTTAGACAACACCGGGGAGCTGTTTTTT,CASRKGGSRLDNTGELFF
.,TRBV5-1,.,TRBJ1-1,TGCGCCAGCAGCTTGGTAGCGGACACTGAAGCTTTCTTT,CASSLVADTEAFF
.,TRBV27,TRBD1,TRBJ2-7,TGTGCCAGCAGCCGACAGGGCCCCTACGAGCAGTACTTC,CASSRQGPYEQYF
few,TRBV2,.,TRBJ1-2,TGTGCCAGCAGCAAAGGGGGGGACTCCGCATCGGGTGGCTACACCTTC,CASSKGGDSASGGYTF
few,TRBV28,TRBD1,TRBJ1-2,TGTGCCAGCAGTCCGGGACAGGGCCCTTATGGCTACACCTTC,CASSPGQGPYGYTF
once,TRBV28,.,TRBJ2-5,TGTGCCAGCAAAAGAGCTAGCTACCAAGAGACCCAGTACTTC,CASKRASYQETQYF
.,TRBV5-1,TRBD2,TRBJ2-2,TGCGCCAGCAGCTTTGGGACTAGCGGGAGGCGGGGCACCGGGGAGCTGTTTTTT,CASSFGTSGRRGTGELFF
.,TRBV7-6,.,TRBJ2-5,TGTGCCAGCAGCTTTACGGGACAAGAGACCCAGTACTTC,CASSFTGQETQYF
.,TRBV10-1,.,TRBJ1-1,TGCGCCAGCAGTGGGAGAGCGGGAAACACTGAAGCTTTCTTT,CASSGRAGNTEAFF
.,TRBV6-1,.,TRBJ2-5,TGTGCCAGCAGTCTCGAGGGAGAGACCCAGTACTTC,CASSLEGETQYF
.,TRBV25-1,TRBD1,TRBJ1-1,TGTGCCAGCAGTGACCGACAGGGGGCCACTGAAGCTTTCTTT,CASSDRQGATEAFF
.,TRBV14,.,TRBJ1-6,TGTGCCAGCAGCCACCGAGGGGGAGGAATTTCACCCCTCCACTTT,CASSHRGGGISPLHF
many,TRBV30,.,TRBJ1-1,TGTGCCTGGGGAGTGACTGAAGCTTTCTTT,CAWGVTEAFF
.,TRBV28,TRBD1,TRBJ1-2,TGTGCCAGCAGTTTAGGAGGGGGCGGCCGATATGGCTACACCTTC,CASSLGGGGRYGYTF
.,TRBV11-2,.,TRBJ1-2,TGTGCCAGCAGCTTAGCCCAGAACATCTATGGCTACACCTTC,CASSLAQNIYGYTF
.,TRBV11-2,TRBD1,TRBJ2-3,TGTGCCAGCAGCTTATGGTCCGGGACAGTCACAGATACGCAGTATTTT,CASSLWSGTVTDTQYF
few,TRBV2,TRBD1,TRBJ1-2,TGTGCCAGCAGTGAAGCCCCGACAGGGAACTATGGCTACACCTTC,CASSEAPTGNYGYTF
.,TRBV11-2,TRBD2,TRBJ2-1,TGTGCCAGCAGGCCATTAGCGGGAGGCACCTACAATGAGCAGTTCTTC,CASRPLAGGTYNEQFF